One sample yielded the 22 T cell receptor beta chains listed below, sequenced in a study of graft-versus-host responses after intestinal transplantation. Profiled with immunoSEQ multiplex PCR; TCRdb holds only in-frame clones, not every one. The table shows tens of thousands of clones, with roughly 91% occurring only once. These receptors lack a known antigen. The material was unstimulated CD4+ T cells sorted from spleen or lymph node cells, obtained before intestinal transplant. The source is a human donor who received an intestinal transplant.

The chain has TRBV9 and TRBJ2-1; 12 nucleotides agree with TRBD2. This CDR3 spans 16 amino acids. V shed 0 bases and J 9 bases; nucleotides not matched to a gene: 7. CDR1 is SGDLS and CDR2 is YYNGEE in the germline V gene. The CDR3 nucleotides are TGTGCCAGCAGCGTAGGTGCTAGCGGGAGGGTTGGTGAGCAGTTCTTC. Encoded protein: CASSVGASGRVGEQFF.

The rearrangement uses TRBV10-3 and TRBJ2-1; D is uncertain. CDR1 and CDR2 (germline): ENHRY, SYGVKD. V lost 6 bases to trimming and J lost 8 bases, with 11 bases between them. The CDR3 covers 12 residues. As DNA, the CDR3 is TGTGCCATCAGCGAAGAGGTTCATGAGCAGTTCTTC. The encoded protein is CAISEEVHEQFF.

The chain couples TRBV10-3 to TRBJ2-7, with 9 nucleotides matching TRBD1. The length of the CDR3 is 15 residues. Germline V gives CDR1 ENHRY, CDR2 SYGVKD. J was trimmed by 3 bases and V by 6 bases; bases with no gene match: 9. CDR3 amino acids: CAIRDPTGGSYEQYF. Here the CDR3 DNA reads TGTGCCATCAGGGACCCCACAGGGGGCAGCTACGAGCAGTACTTC.

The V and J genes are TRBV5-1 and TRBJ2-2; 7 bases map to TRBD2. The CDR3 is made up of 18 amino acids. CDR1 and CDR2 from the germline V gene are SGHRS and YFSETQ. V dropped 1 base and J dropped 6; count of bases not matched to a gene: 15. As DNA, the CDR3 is TGCGCCAGCAGCTTGATGGGACCGGGGCAGCGGGGCGCCGGGGAGCTGTTTTTT. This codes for CASSLMGPGQRGAGELFF.

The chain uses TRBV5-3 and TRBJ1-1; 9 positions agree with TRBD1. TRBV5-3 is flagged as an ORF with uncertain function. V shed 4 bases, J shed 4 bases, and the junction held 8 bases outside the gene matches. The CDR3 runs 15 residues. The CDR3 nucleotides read TGTGCCAGAAGCGTACAGGGGGCAGGACGCACTGAAGCTTTCTTT. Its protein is CARSVQGAGRTEAFF.

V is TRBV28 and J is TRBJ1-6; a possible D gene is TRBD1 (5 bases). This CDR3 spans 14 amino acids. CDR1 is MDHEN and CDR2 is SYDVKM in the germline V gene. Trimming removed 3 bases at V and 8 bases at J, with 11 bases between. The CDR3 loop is CASSLGGLDSPLHF. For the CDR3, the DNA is TGTGCCAGCAGTTTGGGGGGGTTAGATTCACCCCTCCACTTT.

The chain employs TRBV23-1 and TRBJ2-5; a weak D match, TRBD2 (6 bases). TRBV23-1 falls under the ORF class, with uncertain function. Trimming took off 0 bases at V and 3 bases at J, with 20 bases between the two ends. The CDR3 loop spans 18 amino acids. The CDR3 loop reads CASSQSTGGFGGEETQYF. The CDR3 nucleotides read TGCGCCAGCAGTCAATCGACCGGGGGATTCGGCGGGGAAGAGACCCAGTACTTC.

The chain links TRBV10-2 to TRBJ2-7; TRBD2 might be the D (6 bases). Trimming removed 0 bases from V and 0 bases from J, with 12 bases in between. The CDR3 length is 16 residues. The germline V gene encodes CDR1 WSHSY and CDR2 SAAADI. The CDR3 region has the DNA TGCGCCAGCAGTGAGTCGGGGGGTCTGGGCTCCTACGAGCAGTACTTC. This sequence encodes CASSESGGLGSYEQYF.

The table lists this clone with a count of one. DNA for the CDR3: TGTGCCAGCAGCCGAACAGGGGGCTTGAGGTCACCCCTCCACTTT. Amino acids: CASSRTGGLRSPLHF. The chain joins TRBV6-5 to TRBJ1-6; 9 bases are a match to TRBD1. V gave up 6 bases and J gave up 10 bases; unmatched junction bases: 10. This CDR3 has 15 amino acids. Germline loops: CDR1 MNHEY, CDR2 SVGAGI.

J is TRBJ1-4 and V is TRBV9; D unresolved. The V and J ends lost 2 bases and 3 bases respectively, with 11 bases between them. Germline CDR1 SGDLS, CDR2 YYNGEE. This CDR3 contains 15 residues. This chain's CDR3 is CASSVSSAPNEKLFF. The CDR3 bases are TGTGCCAGCAGCGTTTCATCTGCGCCTAATGAAAAACTGTTTTTT.

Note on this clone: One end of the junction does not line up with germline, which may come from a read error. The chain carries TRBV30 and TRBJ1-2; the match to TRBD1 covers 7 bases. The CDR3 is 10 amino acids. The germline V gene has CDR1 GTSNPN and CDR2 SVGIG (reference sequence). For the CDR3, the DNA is TGTGCCTGGAGTATGGACAGGTGGGCCTTC. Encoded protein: CAWSMDRWAF.

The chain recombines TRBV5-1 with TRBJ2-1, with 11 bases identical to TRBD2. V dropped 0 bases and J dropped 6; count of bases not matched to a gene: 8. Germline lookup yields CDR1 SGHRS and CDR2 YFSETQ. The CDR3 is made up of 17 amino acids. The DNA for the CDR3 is TGCGCCAGCAGCTTGGCTATACTAGCGGGAGTGGGCAATGAGCAGTTCTTC. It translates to CASSLAILAGVGNEQFF.

For the CDR3, the DNA is TGTGCCAGCAGCCCTTTGAACGGGTTAACTAATGAAAAACTGTTTTTT. Translated: CASSPLNGLTNEKLFF. The chain combines TRBV11-2 with TRBJ1-4; D is unclear. This CDR3 spans 16 amino acids. Germline V gene lookup returns CDR1 SGHAT and CDR2 FQNNGV. The V gene lost 5 bases and the J gene lost 1 base, with 14 bases spanning the gap.

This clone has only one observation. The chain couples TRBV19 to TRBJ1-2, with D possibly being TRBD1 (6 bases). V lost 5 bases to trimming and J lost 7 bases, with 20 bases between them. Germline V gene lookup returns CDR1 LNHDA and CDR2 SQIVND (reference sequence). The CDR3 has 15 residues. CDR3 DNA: TGTGCCAGTAGTTTTACAGGGCTACCCTCCACTGGCTACACCTTC. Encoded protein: CASSFTGLPSTGYTF.

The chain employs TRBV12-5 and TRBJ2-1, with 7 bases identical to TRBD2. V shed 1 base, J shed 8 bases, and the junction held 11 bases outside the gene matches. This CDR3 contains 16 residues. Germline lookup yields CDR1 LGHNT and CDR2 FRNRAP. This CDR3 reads CASGLAQGGAKHEQFF. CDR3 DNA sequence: TGTGCTAGTGGTTTGGCGCAGGGAGGGGCAAAGCATGAGCAGTTCTTC.

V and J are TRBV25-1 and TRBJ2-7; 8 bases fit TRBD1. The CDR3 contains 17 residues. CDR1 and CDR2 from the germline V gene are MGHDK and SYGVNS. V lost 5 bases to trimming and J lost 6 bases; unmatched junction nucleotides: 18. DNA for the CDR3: TGTGCCAGCAGTCCGGATGGACAGGGCTTGCCCAGGTTCGAGCAGTACTTC. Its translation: CASSPDGQGLPRFEQYF.

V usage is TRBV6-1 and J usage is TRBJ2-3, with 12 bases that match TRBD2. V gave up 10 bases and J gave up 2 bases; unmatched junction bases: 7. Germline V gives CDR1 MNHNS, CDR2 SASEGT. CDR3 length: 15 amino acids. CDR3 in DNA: TGTGCCATCAGACTAGCGGGAGCCATCACAGATACGCAGTATTTT. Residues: CAIRLAGAITDTQYF.

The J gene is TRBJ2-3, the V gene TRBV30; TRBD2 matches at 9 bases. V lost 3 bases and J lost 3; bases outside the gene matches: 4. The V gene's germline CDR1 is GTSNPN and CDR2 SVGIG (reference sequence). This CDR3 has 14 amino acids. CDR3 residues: CAWRWRGGTDTQYF. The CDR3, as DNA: TGTGCCTGGAGATGGCGGGGGGGAACAGATACGCAGTATTTT.

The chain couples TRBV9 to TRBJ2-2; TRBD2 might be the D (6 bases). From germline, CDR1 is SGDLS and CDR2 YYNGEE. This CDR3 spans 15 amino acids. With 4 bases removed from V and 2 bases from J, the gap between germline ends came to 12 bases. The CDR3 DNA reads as TGTGCCAGCAGCTTATGGGGGGTTAACACCGGGGAGCTGTTTTTT. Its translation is CASSLWGVNTGELFF.

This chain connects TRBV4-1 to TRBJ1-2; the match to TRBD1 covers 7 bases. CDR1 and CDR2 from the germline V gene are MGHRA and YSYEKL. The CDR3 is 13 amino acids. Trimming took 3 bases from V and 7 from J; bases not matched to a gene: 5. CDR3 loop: CASSQTGMGGYTF. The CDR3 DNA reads TGCGCCAGCAGCCAGACAGGGATGGGTGGCTACACCTTC.

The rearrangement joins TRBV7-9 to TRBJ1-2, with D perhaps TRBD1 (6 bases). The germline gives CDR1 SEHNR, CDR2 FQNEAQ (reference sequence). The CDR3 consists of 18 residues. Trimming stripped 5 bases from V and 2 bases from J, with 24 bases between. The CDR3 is CASSPLRGGRGDNYGYTF. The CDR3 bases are TGTGCCAGCAGCCCCCTACGGGGGGGGCGAGGGGACAACTATGGCTACACCTTC.

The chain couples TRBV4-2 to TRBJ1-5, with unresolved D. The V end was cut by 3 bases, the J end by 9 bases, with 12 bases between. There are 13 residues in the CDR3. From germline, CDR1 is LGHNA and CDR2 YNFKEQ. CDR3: CASSQKQDGPQHF. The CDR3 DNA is TGTGCCAGCAGCCAGAAGCAGGATGGGCCCCAGCATTTT.